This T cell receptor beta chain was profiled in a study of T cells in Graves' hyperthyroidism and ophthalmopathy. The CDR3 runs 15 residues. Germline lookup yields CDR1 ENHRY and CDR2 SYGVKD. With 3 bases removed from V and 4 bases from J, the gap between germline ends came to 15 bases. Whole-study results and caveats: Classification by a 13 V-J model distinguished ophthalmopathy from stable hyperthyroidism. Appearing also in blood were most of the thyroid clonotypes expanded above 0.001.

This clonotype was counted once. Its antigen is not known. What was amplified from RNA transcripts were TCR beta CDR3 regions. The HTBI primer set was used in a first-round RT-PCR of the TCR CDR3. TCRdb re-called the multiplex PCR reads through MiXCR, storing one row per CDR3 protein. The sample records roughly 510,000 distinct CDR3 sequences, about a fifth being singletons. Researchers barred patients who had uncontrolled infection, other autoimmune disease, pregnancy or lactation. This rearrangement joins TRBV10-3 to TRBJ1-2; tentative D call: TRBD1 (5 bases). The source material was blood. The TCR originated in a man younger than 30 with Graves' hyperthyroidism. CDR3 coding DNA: TGTGCCATCAGTGACCGGGACGCCGTTCGCTATGGCTACACCTTC. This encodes CAISDRDAVRYGYTF.